The 8 T cell receptor beta chains below come from one sample, sequenced in a study of T cells in women clearing cervical HPV infection (dated by TCRdb to 2016 to 2018). Libraries came from the immunoSEQ multiplex PCR assay. TCRdb retrieved this table from immuneACCESS and kept in-frame rearrangements only. Not all clones are present; in checked studies, unresolved V genes account for under half, and no reason is known for the remainder. This sample's table has entries for fewer than 35,000 clones. The top ten constitute around 4% of the sample. The sample taken for sequencing was blood buffy coat. Receptors originate from a woman aged 18-69 years with a cervical HPV16 infection that either progressed to CIN3+ or cleared (not recorded which).

Details on this clone: The read stops 3 residues short of the end of the CDR3; the missing end is completed from the germline J gene. The rearrangement joins TRBV19 to TRBJ2-4; 10 bases agree with TRBD1. This CDR3 is built from 19 residues. Germline values: CDR1 LNHDA, CDR2 SQIVND (reference sequence). Trimming at V came to 1 base and at J to 3 bases, leaving 12 bases not matched to a gene. The CDR3 sequence: CASSIVGTGAGALKNIQYF. The sequenced CDR3 bases are TGTGCCAGTAGTATAGTGGGGACAGGGGCAGGGGCTCTCAAAAACATT.

Comment on this clone: The read ends 3 residues early relative to the CDR3; the germline J gene fills the gap. The V and J genes are TRBV4-2 and TRBJ2-5; 8 bases line up with TRBD1. Trimming at V came to 0 bases and at J to 5 bases, leaving 2 bases not matched to a gene. Per the germline V gene, CDR1 is LGHNA and CDR2 is YNFKEQ. CDR3 length: 14 residues. The CDR3 protein is CASSQDRGRETQYF. Partial CDR3 DNA: TGTGCCAGCAGCCAAGACAGGGGGCGCGAGACC.

A remark on this clone: The read stops 3 residues short of the end of the CDR3; the missing end is completed from the germline J gene. This chain uses TRBV10-1 with TRBJ2-3, with 9 nucleotides matching TRBD2. Looked up from germline, CDR1 is WNHNN and CDR2 is SYGVQD (reference sequence). This CDR3 is 16 amino acids long. Trimming cost V 6 bases and J 5 bases; bases outside gene matches: 12. CDR3 protein: CASRDRTSERRDTQYF. Partial CDR3 DNA: TGCGCCAGCAGAGATCGGACTAGCGAGAGAAGAGATACG.

Points on this clone: The CDR3 extends 3 residues past the end of the read, so its final part is completed from the germline J gene. The chain uses TRBV20-1 and TRBJ2-7; 11 bases match TRBD2. The V gene's germline CDR1 is DFQATT and CDR2 SNEGSKA (reference sequence). The CDR3 extends over 16 amino acids. After removal of 3 bases from V and 1 base from J, the junction contained 8 bases not matched to a gene. CDR3 sequence reads: CSASGRSSGRSYEQYF. The DNA read from the CDR3 is TGCAGTGCTAGTGGTCGGTCTAGCGGGAGGTCCTACGAG.

About this clone: Read coverage stops 3 residues before the CDR3 terminus; the germline J gene supplies the remainder. The chain links TRBV20-1 to TRBJ2-1; no definite D call. Germline CDR1 DFQATT, CDR2 SNEGSKA (reference sequence). V dropped 3 bases and J dropped 9 bases, with 12 bases sitting between them. This CDR3 has 12 residues. The sequenced part of the CDR3 DNA is TGCAGTGCTAGGAGGTTGTCATCTGAG. Its protein is CSARRLSSE. The whole CDR3 is CSARRLSSEQFF.

In the case of this clone: Sequencing ends 3 residues short of the CDR3 end; the germline J gene provides the rest. This chain joins TRBV7-9 and TRBJ1-2; D uncertain. The length of the CDR3 is 12 residues. Germline assignment: CDR1 SEHNR and CDR2 FQNEAQ (reference sequence). The CDR3 reads CASSLDPGDYTF. The part of the CDR3 DNA that was read is TGTGCCAGCAGCTTAGATCCAGGTGAC.

As to this clone: The read terminates 3 residues ahead of where the CDR3 ends, so the germline J gene completes it. The chain carries TRBV20-1 and TRBJ2-6; D not resolved. From germline, CDR1 is DFQATT and CDR2 SNEGSKA (reference sequence). Trimming removed 0 bases from V and 0 bases from J, with 15 bases in between. This CDR3 comprises 18 residues. The CDR3 here is CSARDLRKGGSGANVLTF. The CDR3 DNA, read in part, is TGCAGTGCTAGAGATCTTAGAAAGGGTGGCTCTGGGGCCAACGTC.

Details on this clone: An end of the junction differs from the germline gene, which may be a read error. The CDR3 end falls 3 residues outside the read, so it is completed with the germline J gene. The chain links TRBV4-2 to TRBJ2-3; D may be TRBD2 (6 bases). CDR1 and CDR2 (germline): LGHNA, YNFKEQ. There are 13 residues in the CDR3. CDR3 protein: CASSQARGDTQYF. The covered CDR3 bases are TGCGCCAGCAGCCAAGCCCGGGGGGATACG.